This TCR beta chain was sequenced for a study of blood T cell repertoires in COVID-19. In the study overall: The analysed material was cDNA or gDNA that came from T cells, B-cell-depleted T cells, or PBMCs.

Germline-derived CDR1 and CDR2 are MNHEY and SVGEGT. The CDR3 covers 16 residues. Trimming at V came to 6 bases and at J to 1 base, leaving 8 bases not matched to a gene. The protocol was immunoSEQ multiplex PCR, while the TCRdb copy is restricted to in-frame clones and leaves out a portion. The sample records a few hundred thousand clones, about four fifths being singletons. Sequencing was performed on peripheral blood. The clonotype was recovered from a young woman with acute or convalescent COVID-19. The chain uses TRBV6-2 or TRBV6-3 and TRBJ2-3; 9 nucleotides line up with TRBD2. This CDR3 reads CASSSGLASRTDTQYF. The CDR3 bases are TGTGCCAGCAGCTCGGGACTAGCCTCCCGCACAGATACGCAGTATTTT.